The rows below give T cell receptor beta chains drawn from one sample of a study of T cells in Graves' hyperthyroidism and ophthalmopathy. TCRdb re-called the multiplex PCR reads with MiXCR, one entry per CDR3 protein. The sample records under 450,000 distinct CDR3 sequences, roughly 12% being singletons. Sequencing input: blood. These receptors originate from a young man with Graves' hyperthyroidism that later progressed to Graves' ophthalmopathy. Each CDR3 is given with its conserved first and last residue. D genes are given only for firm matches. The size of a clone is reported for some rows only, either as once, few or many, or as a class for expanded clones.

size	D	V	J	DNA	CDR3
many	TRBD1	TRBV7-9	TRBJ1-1	TGTGCCAGCAGCCCGCGGACAGGGGGCGCGTCGGACACTGAAGCTTTCTTT	CASSPRTGGASDTEAFF
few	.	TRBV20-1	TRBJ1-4	TGCAGTGTAGTCGCTGCAACTAATGAAAAACTGTTTTTT	CSVVAATNEKLFF
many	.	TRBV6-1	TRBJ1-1	TGTGCCAGCAGCACCTTTAACACTGAAGCTTTCTTT	CASSTFNTEAFF
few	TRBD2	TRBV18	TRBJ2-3	TGTGCCAGCTCTCCGAAGCGGGGGAACACAGATACGCAGTATTTT	CASSPKRGNTDTQYF
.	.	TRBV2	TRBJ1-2	TGTGCCAGCAGTGACAGCCCGGGGGGGGCGGAAGGCTACACCTTC	CASSDSPGGAEGYTF
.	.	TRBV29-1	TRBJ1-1	TGCAGCGCACACCCCCCGGGGAGGGGAGTCCGTGAAGCTTTCTTT	CSAHPPGRGVREAFF
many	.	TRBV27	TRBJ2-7	TGTGCCAGCAGTTCCCTCCCCGACTTCCGACCCTACGAGCAGTACTTC	CASSSLPDFRPYEQYF
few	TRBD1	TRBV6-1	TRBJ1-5	TGTGCCAGCAGAAACAGGGGGATGAATCAGCCCCAGCATTTT	CASRNRGMNQPQHF
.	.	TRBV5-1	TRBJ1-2	TGCGCCAGCATCCAGGCAGCACGATATGGCTACACCTTC	CASIQAARYGYTF
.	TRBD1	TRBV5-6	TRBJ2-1	TGTGCCAGCAGCCCGGAGACAGGGGATAATGAGCAGTTCTTC	CASSPETGDNEQFF
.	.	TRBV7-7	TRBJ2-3	TGTGCCAGCAGCTTAGCGCCCCCTTGGGGCACAGATACGCAGTATTTT	CASSLAPPWGTDTQYF
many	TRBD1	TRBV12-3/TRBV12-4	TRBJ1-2	TGTGCCAGCAGTTTACGGGGAACCGGGACAGGGATGTCTGGCTACACCTTC	CASSLRGTGTGMSGYTF
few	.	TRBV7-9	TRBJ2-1	TGTGCCAGCAGCTGGATAGGGGGGGGGGGTGAGCAGTTCTTC	CASSWIGGGGEQFF
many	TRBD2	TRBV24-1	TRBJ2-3	TGTGCCACCGGACTAGCGGGGGGCTATACGCAGTATTTT	CATGLAGGYTQYF
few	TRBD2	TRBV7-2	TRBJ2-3	TGTGCCAGCAGCTTAAGTCTAGCGGAGAGCACAGATACGCAGTATTTT	CASSLSLAESTDTQYF
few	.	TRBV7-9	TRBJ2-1	TGTGCCAGCAGTCAAGAAAGGGGCCGCGAGCAGTTCTTC	CASSQERGREQFF
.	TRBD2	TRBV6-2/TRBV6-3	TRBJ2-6	TGTGCCAGCAGTTACGGGGCCTGGGCGCGGGGGAAGCCTGGGGCCAACGTCCTGACTTTC	CASSYGAWARGKPGANVLTF
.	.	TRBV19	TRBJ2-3	TGTGCCAGTAGTATGGGGCGCACAGATACGCAGTATTTT	CASSMGRTDTQYF
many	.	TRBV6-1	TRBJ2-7	TGTGCCAGCAGTGAAGAGGCTTTGAGCTACGAGCAGTACTTC	CASSEEALSYEQYF
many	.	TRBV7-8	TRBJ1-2	TGTGCCAGCAGCTCACGGCGTGGGCAGTACCTTAACTATGGCTACACCTTC	CASSSRRGQYLNYGYTF
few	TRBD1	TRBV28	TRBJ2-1	TGTGCCAGCAGTTTAAGGACAGGGTGGTACAATGAGCAGTTCTTC	CASSLRTGWYNEQFF
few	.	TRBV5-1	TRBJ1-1	TGCGCCAGCAGCTTGTTAACTGGGGGAGAAGCTTTCTTT	CASSLLTGGEAFF
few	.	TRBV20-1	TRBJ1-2	TGCAGTGCTAGAGATCTAGGCGGGTTGTGGTATGGCTACACCTTC	CSARDLGGLWYGYTF
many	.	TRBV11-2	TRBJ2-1	TGTGCCAGCAGCTTATCAGTCTCCGATACCAATGAGCAGTTCTTC	CASSLSVSDTNEQFF
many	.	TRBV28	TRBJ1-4	TGTGCCAGCAGTCCCCCCTTGACAGGCCTTAATGAAAAACTGTTTTTT	CASSPPLTGLNEKLFF
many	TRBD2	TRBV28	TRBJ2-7	TGTGCCAGCACCACAACTAGCGCCACTGGAGAGCAGTACTTC	CASTTTSATGEQYF
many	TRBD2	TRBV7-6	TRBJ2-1	TGTGCCAGCAGTTACTTTGGGGGGGGAAATGAGCAGTTCTTC	CASSYFGGGNEQFF
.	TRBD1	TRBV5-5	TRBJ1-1	TGTGCCAGCAGTTTACAGGGGGCGCGGTCCAAAGCTTTCTTT	CASSLQGARSKAFF
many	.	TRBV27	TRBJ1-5	TGTGCCAGCAGTTTCGCCATTTATCAGCCCCAGCATTTT	CASSFAIYQPQHF
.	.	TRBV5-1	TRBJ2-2	TGCGCCAGCAGCTCTATGGAGGGACACTCCGGGGAGCTGTTTTTT	CASSSMEGHSGELFF
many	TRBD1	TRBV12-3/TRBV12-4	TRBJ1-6	TGTGCCAGCAGTTCAACAGGGGAGAAATGGAATTCACCCCTCCACTTT	CASSSTGEKWNSPLHF
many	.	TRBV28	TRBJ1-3	TGTGCCAGCAGTTTTGGGGGACCAAGCTCTGGAAACACCATATATTTT	CASSFGGPSSGNTIYF
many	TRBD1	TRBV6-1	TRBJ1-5	TGTGCCAGCAGTCCGACAGGGTTCGATCAGCCCCAGCATTTT	CASSPTGFDQPQHF
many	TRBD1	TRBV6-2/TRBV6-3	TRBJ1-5	TGTGCCAGCAGTTACCCCACAGGACAGGGACTCAATCAGCCCCAGCATTTT	CASSYPTGQGLNQPQHF
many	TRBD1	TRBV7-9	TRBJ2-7	TGTGCCAGCAGCTTATATGAGGGGGCGGCCTACGAGCAGTACTTC	CASSLYEGAAYEQYF
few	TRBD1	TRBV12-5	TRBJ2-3	TGTGCTAGTGGGACAGGGCTGGGGGATACGCAGTATTTT	CASGTGLGDTQYF
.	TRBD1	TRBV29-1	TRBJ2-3	TGCAGCGTTGAATTCGGACAGGATAGCACAGATACGCAGTATTTT	CSVEFGQDSTDTQYF
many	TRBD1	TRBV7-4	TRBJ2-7	TGTGCCAGCAGTCCGCGGAGGGGACAGGCCAACTCCTACGAGCAGTACTTC	CASSPRRGQANSYEQYF
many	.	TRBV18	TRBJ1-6	TGTGCCAGCTCGGGTACGCCCAATTCACCCCTCCACTTT	CASSGTPNSPLHF
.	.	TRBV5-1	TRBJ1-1	TGCGCCAGCAGCTTAATGACGGACTTGAACACTGAAGCTTTCTTT	CASSLMTDLNTEAFF
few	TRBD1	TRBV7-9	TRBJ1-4	TGTGCCAGCAGCAAGGACAGGGAGCCTAATGAAAAACTGTTTTTT	CASSKDREPNEKLFF
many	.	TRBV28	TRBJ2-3	TGTGCCAGCAAACCCCGGGGACGCACAGATACGCAGTATTTT	CASKPRGRTDTQYF
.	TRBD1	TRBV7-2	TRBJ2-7	TGTGCCAGCAGCCCTGCCGAGACAGGGGGCTACGAGCAGTACTTC	CASSPAETGGYEQYF
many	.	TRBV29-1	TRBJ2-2	TGCAGCGTTGTTCTCACCGGGACCACGAACACCGGGGAGCTGTTTTTT	CSVVLTGTTNTGELFF
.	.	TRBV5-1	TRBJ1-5	TGCGCCAGCAGCTTGGAGGCCAATCAGCCCCAGCATTTT	CASSLEANQPQHF
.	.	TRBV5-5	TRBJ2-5	TGTGCCAGCAACCTCCAGGGGGGGACCAAAGAGACCCAGTACTTC	CASNLQGGTKETQYF
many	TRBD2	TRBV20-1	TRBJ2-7	TGCAGTGCTTCTAGCGGGGAGTACTACGAGCAGTACTTC	CSASSGEYYEQYF
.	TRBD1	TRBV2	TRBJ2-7	TGTGCCAGCAGAACCACAGGGGACTACGAGCAGTACTTC	CASRTTGDYEQYF
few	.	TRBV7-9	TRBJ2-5	TGTGCCAGCAGCTCCTCAGGGGGTTCGGGAGGAGAGACCCAGTACTTC	CASSSSGGSGGETQYF
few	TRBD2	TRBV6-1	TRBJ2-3	TGTGCCAGTCTAGCGGGGGGGGACACAGATACGCAGTATTTT	CASLAGGDTDTQYF
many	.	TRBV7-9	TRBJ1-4	TGTGCCAGCAAACCGCGGGGAGGGGAAAAACTGTTTTTT	CASKPRGGEKLFF